This TCR beta chain derives from a study of T-cell reconstitution after alpha-beta-depleted transplantation in children. V was clipped by 6 bases and J by 4 bases; unmatched bases: 3. The length of the CDR3 is 13 residues. Germline V gene data show CDR1 as DFQATT and CDR2 as SNEGSKA (reference sequence). This clonotype was seen more than once but under ten times. Unique molecular identifiers featured in how the TCRbeta library was prepared. Each CDR3 protein gets one entry after TCRdb re-called the PCR reads with MiXCR. The top ten clones hold around 2.5% of a sample with 450,000 to 600,000 distinct CDR3 sequences, 30% to 35% of them seen once.

The sample was PBMCs from the stem cell graft donor, taken from the stem cell graft. The source is a human donor who donated a stem cell graft to a child with aplastic anemia. J is TRBJ2-6 and V is TRBV20-1, with 7 bases identical to TRBD1. DNA of the CDR3: TGCAGTGCCAGGGGGTTGGGGGCCAACGTCCTGACTTTC. Residues: CSARGLGANVLTF.